The 30 T cell receptor beta chains listed next were all sequenced from one sample in a study of T cell responses to AZD1222 COVID-19 vaccine. Assay: immunoSEQ multiplex PCR; the TCRdb copy retains only in-frame clones and omits some. Of roughly 120,000 clones listed, about 88% are singletons. The starting material was peripheral blood, obtained on day 0 of AZD1222 vaccination. These receptors originate from an adult in good health.

The chain joins TRBV6-5 to TRBJ2-7; 8 bases agree with TRBD1. The CDR3 loop spans 13 amino acids. The trim removed 6 bases at V and 4 bases at J, leaving 5 bases unmatched. Germline V gene data show CDR1 as MNHEY and CDR2 as SVGAGI. In DNA form, the CDR3 reads TGTGCCAGCAGGGGGACAGGTGGGTACGAGCAGTACTTC. Amino acid sequence: CASRGTGGYEQYF.

This chain joins TRBV15 and TRBJ2-7; no firm D call. The CDR3 runs 15 residues. V shed 0 bases and J shed 6 bases, with 15 bases lying between them. Germline V CDR1 and CDR2: LNHNV, YYDKDF (reference sequence). The CDR3 DNA follows: TGTGCCACCAGCAGAGATGGCATTGGGCAGTCCGAGCAGTACTTC. Its protein is CATSRDGIGQSEQYF.

This rearrangement joins TRBV6-6 to TRBJ1-3; TRBD1 agrees at 7 bases. The V gene end was trimmed by 5 bases and the J gene end by 4 bases; junction bases not matched to a gene: 14. The CDR3 runs 17 residues. Per germline, CDR1 MNHNY and CDR2 SVGAGI (reference sequence). Written as DNA, the CDR3 is TGTGCCAGCAGTCTCAACCCTCAACAGGGGTTCGGAAACACCATATATTTT. Residues: CASSLNPQQGFGNTIYF.

The chain links TRBV7-6 to TRBJ1-4; D may be TRBD1 (6 bases). The CDR3 runs 15 residues. CDR1 and CDR2 (germline): SGHVS, FNYEAQ. Trimming shortened V by 1 base and J by 8 bases, and 14 bases separated the two germline ends. The CDR3 coding sequence is TGTGCCAGCAGCTTAGATACAGGGTTTAGCGAAAAACTGTTTTTT. Translation: CASSLDTGFSEKLFF.

The V call is TRBV27, the J call TRBJ1-2; unclear D gene. The CDR3 runs 14 residues. CDR1 and CDR2 from the germline V gene are MNHEY and SMNVEV (reference sequence). Trimming left V 0 bases short and J 4 bases short, with 9 bases between. The CDR3, as DNA: TGTGCCAGCAGTTTATCGCCGTTGGTCTATGGCTACACCTTC. Translation gives CASSLSPLVYGYTF.

CDR3 amino acids: CASSNRQGSYEQYF. In nucleotides, the CDR3 is TGTGCCAGTAGTAACCGACAGGGATCCTACGAGCAGTACTTC. The chain combines TRBV19 with TRBJ2-7; 7 nucleotides match TRBD1. The CDR3 runs 14 residues. CDR1 and CDR2 from the germline V gene are LNHDA and SQIVND (reference sequence). J was trimmed by 1 base and V by 4 bases; bases with no gene match: 4.

The chain couples TRBV2 to TRBJ2-7, with D unresolved. The length of the CDR3 is 14 residues. Deletions cut 2 bases from V and 2 bases from J, with 10 bases between. Germline CDR1 SNHLY, CDR2 FYNNEI. Here the CDR3 reads CASSESTQPYEQYF. The CDR3 coding sequence is TGTGCCAGCAGTGAAAGCACTCAACCCTACGAGCAGTACTTC.

CDR3 residues: CASRASSYEQYF. CDR3 in DNA: TGCGCCAGCAGAGCTAGCTCCTACGAGCAGTACTTC. The chain employs TRBV10-2 and TRBJ2-7, with no clear D. V lost 6 bases, J lost 0 bases, and 6 bases lay in between. CDR3 length: 12 residues. Per germline, CDR1 WSHSY and CDR2 SAAADI.

The rearrangement links TRBV5-6 to TRBJ1-2; TRBD1 is a possible D gene (5 bases). This CDR3 has 13 residues. Trimming took 2 bases from V and 2 from J, leaving 7 bases between them. Looked up from germline, CDR1 is SGHDT and CDR2 is YYEEEE. In nucleotides, the CDR3 is TGTGCCAGCAGCTTCCCAGGGAACTATGGCTACACCTTC. Protein product: CASSFPGNYGYTF.

V gene TRBV7-9 combines with J gene TRBJ1-3, with 7 positions matching TRBD1. The CDR3 totals 15 residues. Germline-derived CDR1 and CDR2 are SEHNR and FQNEAQ (reference sequence). V shed 1 base and J 4 bases; nucleotides not matched to a gene: 4. In DNA, the CDR3 is TGTGCCAGCAGCTTAGTCCCGACAGGGGGAAACACCATATATTTT. Amino acid sequence: CASSLVPTGGNTIYF.

The chain links TRBV5-1 to TRBJ1-4, with 9 bases aligning to TRBD1. The J segment lost 7 bases and the V segment lost 4 bases, leaving 8 bases of the junction unmatched. This CDR3 contains 15 residues. In germline, CDR1 is SGHRS, CDR2 YFSETQ. The CDR3 loop is CASSLQGALSEKLFF. CDR3 sequence (DNA): TGCGCCAGCAGCCTACAGGGGGCGTTAAGTGAAAAACTGTTTTTT.

J is TRBJ1-2 and V is TRBV28; D is perhaps TRBD1 (6 bases). The germline V and J ends were trimmed by 6 bases and 8 bases, with 19 bases remaining between them. This CDR3 has 14 amino acids. Per the germline V gene, CDR1 is MDHEN and CDR2 is SYDVKM. CDR3 DNA sequence: TGTGCCAGCAGAGGGGGTGAAAGGCCCGGGGGCTACACCTTC. This sequence encodes CASRGGERPGGYTF.

This clone has a handful of counts. The V call is TRBV4-3, the J call TRBJ2-7; D remains ambiguous. Germline V gene lookup returns CDR1 LGHNA and CDR2 YSLEER. This CDR3 is 13 amino acids long. V dropped 0 bases and J dropped 7 bases, with 10 bases sitting between them. Here the CDR3 DNA reads TGCGCCAGCAGCCAAGAGGGGTGGGAAGAGCAGTACTTC. It translates to CASSQEGWEEQYF.

V is TRBV5-1 and J is TRBJ2-7, with D possibly being TRBD1 (5 bases). Germline values: CDR1 SGHRS, CDR2 YFSETQ. The V gene lost 1 base and the J gene lost 3 bases, with 14 bases spanning the gap. CDR3 size: 15 residues. The CDR3 DNA sequence: TGCGCCAGCAGCTTGACCTCTGGACATTTCTACGAGCAGTACTTC. It translates to CASSLTSGHFYEQYF.

This sequence joins TRBV28 and TRBJ2-3, with a possible D match to TRBD2 (6 bases). Germline V gives CDR1 MDHEN, CDR2 SYDVKM. This CDR3 is 16 amino acids long. V lost 1 base and J lost 0, with 11 bases in between. The CDR3 DNA sequence: TGTGCCAGCAGTTTATATGGCACTAGCAGCACAGATACGCAGTATTTT. Translation: CASSLYGTSSTDTQYF.

V gene TRBV18 combines with J gene TRBJ2-7; no firm D call. Germline V gene lookup returns CDR1 KGHSH and CDR2 LQKENI. The CDR3 spans 14 residues. Trimming took 4 bases from V and 0 from J, leaving 10 bases between them. The CDR3 sequence: CASSLLPSSYEQYF. The CDR3 coding sequence is TGTGCCAGCTCACTGCTACCGAGCTCCTACGAGCAGTACTTC.

V is TRBV19 and J is TRBJ2-7; 10 nucleotides line up with TRBD2. Trimming at V came to 5 bases and at J to 6 bases, leaving 10 bases not matched to a gene. Germline CDR1 LNHDA, CDR2 SQIVND (reference sequence). The CDR3 length is 15 residues. CDR3 bases: TGTGCCAGTAGTTATACCGGGACTAGCGATATCGAGCAGTACTTC. Its translation: CASSYTGTSDIEQYF.

In this sample, this clone turned up once. The V gene is TRBV5-6, the J gene TRBJ1-4; D is undetermined. The CDR3 is 13 residues long. Germline assignment: CDR1 SGHDT and CDR2 YYEEEE. Trimming took 1 base from V and 5 from J, leaving 6 bases between them. DNA for the CDR3: TGTGCCAGCAGCTTGATGGGGAATGAAAAACTGTTTTTT. Residues: CASSLMGNEKLFF. The whole variable domain, remainder taken from reference TRBV5-6 and TRBJ1-4, is DAGVTQSPTHLIKTRGQQVTLRCSPKSGHDTVSWYQQALGQGPQFIFQYYEEEERQRGNFPDRFSGHQFPNYSSELNVNALLLGDSALYLCASSLMGNEKLFFGSGTQLSVL.

J is TRBJ2-7 and V is TRBV30; D is ambiguous. Trimming removed 5 bases at V and 5 bases at J, with 4 bases between. The CDR3 spans 9 residues. Germline CDR1 reads GTSNPN; CDR2 reads SVGIG (reference sequence). CDR3: CAWGNEQYF. CDR3 nucleotide sequence: TGTGCCTGGGGAAACGAGCAGTACTTC.

The chain combines TRBV30 with TRBJ2-1; 9 nucleotides line up with TRBD2. Germline-derived CDR1 and CDR2 are GTSNPN and SVGIG (reference sequence). The V and J ends lost 5 bases and 0 bases, in that order; junction bases with no gene match: 2. This CDR3 contains 14 residues. Here the CDR3 reads CAWGTSSSYNEQFF. The CDR3 nucleotides read TGTGCCTGGGGGACTAGCAGCTCCTACAATGAGCAGTTCTTC.

The chain employs TRBV6-2 or TRBV6-3 and TRBJ2-2; 12 bases are shared with TRBD2. There are 17 residues in the CDR3. J gave up 5 bases and V 6 bases, and 10 bases lay outside the gene matches. Germline V CDR1 and CDR2: MNHEY, SVGEGT. The CDR3 DNA is TGTGCCAGCAGCCGCCGACTAGCGGGGGCAACAACCGGGGAGCTGTTTTTT. Translation gives CASSRRLAGATTGELFF.

This sequence joins TRBV4-1 and TRBJ2-4, with 10 bases aligning to TRBD2. The germline gives CDR1 MGHRA, CDR2 YSYEKL. J gave up 4 bases and V 4 bases, and 7 bases lay outside the gene matches. CDR3 size: 16 residues. This CDR3 is CASSPISGRGKNIQYF. CDR3 bases: TGCGCCAGCAGCCCCATAAGCGGGAGGGGTAAAAACATTCAGTACTTC.

V gene TRBV7-6 combines with J gene TRBJ1-4; no clear D. Trimming shortened V by 4 bases and J by 0 bases, and 9 bases separated the two germline ends. The length of the CDR3 is 15 residues. Germline V gene data show CDR1 as SGHVS and CDR2 as FNYEAQ. In nucleotides, the CDR3 is TGTGCCAGCAGCTCAGGCTATGCAACTAATGAAAAACTGTTTTTT. This translates into CASSSGYATNEKLFF.

V gene TRBV6-5 combines with J gene TRBJ1-6, with D perhaps matching TRBD1 (5 bases). V lost 5 bases and J lost 11, with 13 bases in between. Germline CDR1 reads MNHEY; CDR2 reads SVGAGI. The CDR3 runs 13 residues. CDR3 nucleotides: TGTGCCAGCAGTACCTTTTGGGGCACACCCCTCCACTTT. This gives the protein CASSTFWGTPLHF.

This clone was found a few times. The genes are TRBV7-2 and TRBJ1-5; D is ambiguous. The length of the CDR3 is 15 residues. Germline V gene sequence: CDR1 SGHTA, CDR2 FQGNSA. V lost 4 bases, J lost 0 bases, and 10 bases lay in between. The CDR3 loop is CASSSQSDSNQPQHF. The CDR3 region has the DNA TGTGCCAGCAGCTCACAAAGCGATAGCAATCAGCCCCAGCATTTT.

The CDR3 DNA is TGCGCCAGCAGCCCGCGACTAGCGGGCATCCCTGAGCAGTTCTTC. Translated: CASSPRLAGIPEQFF. The chain employs TRBV4-1 and TRBJ2-1; TRBD2 aligns across 10 bases. From germline, CDR1 is MGHRA and CDR2 YSYEKL. The length of the CDR3 is 15 residues. V shed 4 bases, J shed 9 bases, and the junction held 9 bases outside the gene matches.

V gene TRBV2 combines with J gene TRBJ2-1; TRBD2 might be the D (6 bases). The V and J ends lost 2 bases and 0 bases respectively, with 11 bases between them. CDR1 and CDR2 from the germline V gene are SNHLY and FYNNEI. The CDR3 spans 16 residues. CDR3 protein: CASSESLASSYNEQFF. The CDR3 DNA sequence: TGTGCCAGCAGTGAAAGTCTAGCGAGCTCCTACAATGAGCAGTTCTTC.

The CDR3 coding sequence is TGTGCCAGCAGCTCGAGCCTACTCTATGGCTACACCTTC. Its protein product is CASSSSLLYGYTF. V is TRBV7-2 and J is TRBJ1-2; no reliable D call. The CDR3 length is 13 residues. V shed 4 bases and J shed 4 bases, with 10 bases lying between them. Germline V gene lookup returns CDR1 SGHTA and CDR2 FQGNSA.

The V and J genes are TRBV3-1 (or the pseudogene TRBV3-2) and TRBJ2-3; 8 bases agree with TRBD2. The germline V gene has CDR1 LGHDT and CDR2 YNNKEL (reference sequence). Trimming at V came to 4 bases and at J to 6 bases, leaving 12 bases not matched to a gene. The CDR3 runs to 16 residues. The chain's CDR3 is CASSRSSGSSLDTQYF. For the CDR3, the DNA is TGTGCCAGCAGCCGGTCGAGCGGGAGTTCTTTGGATACGCAGTATTTT.

This chain connects TRBV3-1 (or the pseudogene TRBV3-2) to TRBJ1-1, with D possibly matching TRBD1 (5 bases). Looked up from germline, CDR1 is LGHDT and CDR2 is YNNKEL (reference sequence). The length of the CDR3 is 16 residues. V lost 1 base and J lost 3, with 15 bases in between. The CDR3 nucleotides read TGTGCCAGCAGCCAAGGAAGGGGTCCTACCTACACTGAAGCTTTCTTT. Amino acid sequence: CASSQGRGPTYTEAFF.